This TCR beta chain derives from a study of T-cell memory formation after mild COVID-19. General study points: Some clones that responded were present in memory (sampled pre-infection), which suggests cross-reactive memory joined. Day 37-peaking second-wave clones had unconfirmed SARS-CoV-2 specificity.

This clonotype was detected only a few times. Its antigen remains unknown. The CDR3 loop spans 14 amino acids. Germline V gene data show CDR1 as MNHEY and CDR2 as SMNVEV (reference sequence). With 6 bases clipped from V and 4 bases from J, the junction kept 8 bases outside the gene matches. MiXCR was run by TCRdb on the 5' RACE reads, yielding one entry per CDR3 protein. The sample lists 430,000 or so distinct CDR3 sequences; around a quarter were seen once. The clonotype comes from an adult woman who had mild COVID-19 (a few samples of this study predate the infection). Cell type and time point are not known. The chain combines TRBV27 with TRBJ2-7; TRBD1 agrees at 8 bases. Sequencing input: PBMCs or a T cell subset sorted from them (not recorded which). The CDR3 sequence is CASRTRDRLYEQYF. CDR3 nucleotide sequence: TGTGCCAGCAGAACAAGGGACAGGTTGTACGAGCAGTACTTC.